This T cell receptor beta chain was identified during a study of blood T cell repertoires in COVID-19. Only in-frame clones appear in the TCRdb table, and some are missing; sequencing was by immunoSEQ multiplex PCR. This repertoire shows around 130,000 clones, around four fifths found once; its top ten account for about 2.6%. Germline loops: CDR1 SQVTM, CDR2 ANQGSEA. This CDR3 spans 14 amino acids. V lost 4 bases and J lost 1, with 11 bases in between. The sample was PBMCs or T cells enriched from blood (not recorded which). The chain couples TRBV29-1 to TRBJ2-4; the D gene is possibly TRBD1 (5 bases). The receptor was isolated from a man aged 35-49 years with acute COVID-19. The CDR3 nucleotides are TGCAGCGTTGCCGGACCAGGGGCCAAAAACATTCAGTACTTC. Protein: CSVAGPGAKNIQYF.